This entry is about one T cell receptor beta chain. Its target is not known. Deep-level settings were used for running the assay. Produced via immunoSEQ multiplex PCR; TCRdb's table is partial and in-frame only. The table includes 200,000 to 250,000 clones, 60% to 70% detected once. Donors included only healthy HIV-negative adults lacking recent acute infections or vaccinations. The data were obtained in a study of shared clonotypes between healthy human individuals. Findings and limits, study-wide: Clonotypes which were not shared had lower generation probabilities than clonotypes that all four donors shared. Naive CD4 clonotypes were shared across several donors at roughly 4.6%.

CDR1 and CDR2 (germline): SGHDN, FVKESK. The CDR3 length is 16 residues. Trimming cost V 0 bases and J 8 bases, with 16 bases left between them. The clonotype originates from a man between 25 and 39 years old in good health. The chain joins TRBV14 to TRBJ1-4; D unclear. Sequenced material: memory CD4+ T cells sorted from blood. Subset reported: CD45RA-negative fraction. CDR3 residues: CASSQDGAGEREKLFF. The CDR3 region has the DNA TGTGCCAGCAGCCAAGATGGTGCAGGAGAACGGGAAAAACTGTTTTTT. The entire variable domain, with the rest obtained from reference TRBV14 and TRBJ1-4, is as follows: EAGVTQFPSHSVIEKGQTVTLRCDPISGHDNLYWYRRVMGKEIKFLLHFVKESKQDESGMPNNRFLAERTGGTYSTLKVQPAELEDSGVYFCASSQDGAGEREKLFFGSGTQLSVL.